Detailed here is one T cell receptor (beta chain). The CDR3 length is 13 residues. Trimming took off 8 bases at V and 2 bases at J, with 13 bases between the two ends. In germline, CDR1 is KGHSH, CDR2 LQKENI. These data belong to a study of blood T cell repertoires in COVID-19. About the research overall: Acute-phase and convalescent COVID-19 samples originated in the United States, Italy and Spain. PBMCs, B-cell-depleted T cells, or T cells were the source of the cDNA or gDNA that made up the material.

As originally analysed: For nucleated cells, counts were estimated from reference gene primer amplification. The assay was immunoSEQ multiplex PCR, and TCRdb's table has in-frame clones only and misses some. That table gives V, J and clone size, and the DNA gave D and trimming. The sample includes 400,000 or so clones, approximately 86% of them seen just once. This chain links TRBV18 with TRBJ2-7; D might be TRBD2 (5 bases). Sequencing was done on a sample of peripheral blood. The TCR comes from a human donor in a cohort sampled during active COVID-19. The CDR3 DNA follows: TGTGCCAGCATCCGACTATACCCCTACGAGCAGTACTTC. It is translated as CASIRLYPYEQYF.